This T cell receptor (beta chain) was obtained from a study of glioma-infiltrating T cells after dendritic cell vaccination (dated by TCRdb to 2016 to 2017). For context, the study as a whole: A cohort of 15 glioblastoma patients from Phase I and II dendritic cell vaccination trials was included, of whom 9 were newly diagnosed and 6 had recurrent disease. Survival after dendritic cell vaccination was correlated with TCR sequencing metrics, including TIL content and tumor-blood repertoire overlap. Between 2003 and 2012, the patients were given dendritic cell vaccination pulsed with autologous tumor lysate. To make the vaccine, monocyte-derived dendritic cells were cultured for 6 to 7 days with IL-4 and GM-CSF and then pulsed overnight with autologous tumor lysate. In glioblastoma patients vaccinated with dendritic cells, deep sequencing of TCR beta CDR3 regions served to measure the amount of tumor-infiltrating lymphocytes and to compare repertoires between tumor and blood. Patients received three intradermal dendritic cell vaccine injections at biweekly intervals in the arm below the axilla.

The time point label, read with the paper, signifies: after dendritic cell vaccination, including at tumor progression/relapse. To be selected, patients needed enough residual fresh-frozen tumor tissue and more than two years of available survival data. None of the glioblastoma patients carried an isocitrate dehydrogenase mutation, although molecular status otherwise varied. PBMC collection took place before vaccination, two weeks after the third vaccination, and at tumor progression if progression occurred. Genomic DNA was extracted with the Qiagen DNeasy Blood extraction Kit. CDR1 is given as MNHEY and CDR2 as SMNVEV, both from the germline V gene (reference sequence). Including cysteine and phenylalanine, the CDR3 has 13 amino acids. The retained sequence is limited to the CDR3, 39 bases, with the frame set at the first base. V is shortened by 0 bases, J by 8 bases, and the region joining them spans 8 bases.

TCRB CDR3 regions were amplified from approximately 2 ug genomic DNA, or all available DNA if less, using the immunoSEQ assay. Multiplex PCR used 60 forward primers for TCR V beta segments and 13 reverse primers for J beta segments. To estimate the number of reads per starting template, synthetic control templates were added to each sample at limiting dilution. Sequencing produced 87 bp reads on the Illumina HiSeq System. Per the original workflow: PCR and sequencing errors were removed by a nearest neighbor algorithm that merged closely related sequences. TCR overlap was defined as the percentage of unique tumor TCR beta sequences that were also present in the same patient's peripheral blood. TCRdb took over this immuneACCESS table, retaining in-frame rearrangements with V and J assigned. Such tables are incomplete; in checked studies, under half of the missing clones stem from an unresolved V gene, and the remainder is unexplained. That table supplies the V and J calls and clone size; D and trimming were determined from the DNA. The sample table lists 100,000 or so clones, roughly 89% of them with a count of one. Roughly 3% of the sample belongs to the ten largest clones.

The paper as a whole reports these results and caveats: The three-group TCR overlap response model was described as speculative and requiring prospective validation. The cohort was small and heterogeneous, few patients had complete blood and tumor sets, and even fewer had initial-recurrent tumor pairs. After dendritic cell vaccination, a higher estimated pretreatment TIL content predicted longer time to progression and longer overall survival. No direct relationship between TCR clonality and survival was found, suggesting a diverse polyclonal response may matter.

Note on this clone: The antigen this receptor binds is unknown. Base quality data are lacking; no much larger clone is found one base away.

The chain was built from TRBV27 and TRBJ2-1; matching of 5 bases hints at TRBD2 as the D gene. This receptor was identified in a human donor with glioblastoma. Source: blood, taken after dendritic cell vaccination. For the CDR3, the sequence is CASSLSSGYEQFF. The sequenced DNA: TGTGCCAGCAGTTTATCCTCGGGATATGAGCAGTTCTTC.